A selection of T cell receptor beta chains follows, all from one sample in a study of STAT5B mutations in CD4+ large granular lymphocyte leukemia. The repertoire was sequenced with immunoSEQ multiplex PCR; TCRdb's copy has only in-frame clones and lacks some. Of approximately 52,000 clones listed, 55% to 75% were seen once; the top ten hold less than 2%. Sequenced sample: CD4+ T cells from blood buffy coats. Receptors originate from a human donor in good health. Both conserved end residues are part of each CDR3. D genes are given only for firm matches. Rows may omit the clone size; those that give it use once, few, many or a size class.

len	abundance	j_gene	v_gene	d_gene	CDR3nt	CDR3aa
16	-	TRBJ2-2	TRBV5-6	TRBD1	TGTGCCAGCAGTTTACTTGGACAGGGGGCAGACGGGGAGCTGTTTTTT	CASSLLGQGADGELFF
14	few	TRBJ1-5	TRBV15	-	TGTGCCACCAGTAACGGGGGGGTGCGGCAGCCCCAGCATTTT	CATSNGGVRQPQHF
13	-	TRBJ2-2	TRBV6-5	-	TGTGCCAGCAGTTACCAGAACACCGGGGAGCTGTTTTTT	CASSYQNTGELFF
14	-	TRBJ1-2	TRBV7-9	TRBD1	TGTGCCAGCAGCCCCTCGCAGGGGGCTGTGGGCTACACCTTC	CASSPSQGAVGYTF
16	few	TRBJ2-2	TRBV7-6	TRBD2	TGTGCCAGCAGCCCTAGCGGGGGAGCGAACACCGGGGAGCTGTTTTTT	CASSPSGGANTGELFF
14	-	TRBJ1-4	TRBV11-2	-	TGTGCCAGCAGCCCAGGGAATGGGATAGAAAAACTGTTTTTT	CASSPGNGIEKLFF
14	-	TRBJ2-2	TRBV6-5	-	TGTGCCAGCAGTTACGACTATTCCACCGGGGAGCTGTTTTTT	CASSYDYSTGELFF
15	-	TRBJ2-3	TRBV7-2	TRBD2	TGTGCCGGAGAAGGACGGGGGGGGTCTACAGATACGCAGTATTTT	CAGEGRGGSTDTQYF
16	-	TRBJ2-3	TRBV6-5	TRBD2	TGTGCCAGCAGTTACGGGCTAGCGGGGGGGCGAGATACGCAGTATTTT	CASSYGLAGGRDTQYF
15	-	TRBJ2-7	TRBV5-1	TRBD1	TGCGCCAGCAGCTTGGGTGGGACAGGGGGCTCCGAGCAGTACTTC	CASSLGGTGGSEQYF
12	-	TRBJ2-7	TRBV29-1	-	TGCAGCGTTGAATTTCAGGGTAGCGAGCAGTACTTC	CSVEFQGSEQYF
13	-	TRBJ2-2	TRBV2	-	TGTGCCAGCAGGGGACAGAACACCGGGGAGCTGTTTTTT	CASRGQNTGELFF
14	-	TRBJ1-4	TRBV7-2	TRBD1	TGTGCCAGCAGCTCACAGGGGGCAGGGGAAAAACTGTTTTTT	CASSSQGAGEKLFF
17	-	TRBJ2-1	TRBV7-6	-	TGTGCCAGCAGCCCATCGGGGGGCACCCGCTCCTACAATGAGCAGTTCTTC	CASSPSGGTRSYNEQFF
14	-	TRBJ1-6	TRBV19	-	TGTGCCAGTACGATCGACAGTTATAATTCACCCCTCCACTTT	CASTIDSYNSPLHF
15	few	TRBJ1-6	TRBV14	TRBD1	TGTGCCAGCAGCCTCGGTCAGGGGGACTCCTCACCCCTCCACTTT	CASSLGQGDSSPLHF
15	-	TRBJ1-6	TRBV7-6	TRBD1	TGTGCCAGCAGCTTAGGTCCTGAGACAGGGAGACCCCTCCACTTT	CASSLGPETGRPLHF
14	-	TRBJ2-4	TRBV28	TRBD2	TGTGCCAGCAGTGATGGGGGGGGAAAAAACATTCAGTACTTC	CASSDGGGKNIQYF
13	-	TRBJ1-2	TRBV19	-	TGTGCCAGTAGTATAATGGGGGAAAATGGCTACACCTTC	CASSIMGENGYTF
16	once	TRBJ1-6	TRBV7-8	-	TGTGCCAGCAGCTTAGGAGTCGACTCCTATAATTCACCCCTCCACTTT	CASSLGVDSYNSPLHF
15	-	TRBJ1-4	TRBV7-8	-	TGTGCCAGCAGCTTTCGTGTTGGAACTAATGAAAAACTGTTTTTT	CASSFRVGTNEKLFF
14	-	TRBJ2-5	TRBV2	-	TGTGCCAGCACTCAGGACAGAGGCAGAGAGACCCAGTACTTC	CASTQDRGRETQYF
14	-	TRBJ2-7	TRBV5-1	-	TGCGCCAGCAGCTCCGGACTCAGCTCCTACGAGCAGTACTTC	CASSSGLSSYEQYF
15	-	TRBJ2-2	TRBV6-5	TRBD1	TGTGCCAGCAGTTACTCGGACAGGGGGACCGGGGAGCTGTTTTTT	CASSYSDRGTGELFF
15	-	TRBJ2-1	TRBV14	TRBD2	TGTGCCAGCAGCCAAGGCCGCGGGGGGTGGGATGAGCAGTTCTTC	CASSQGRGGWDEQFF
13	-	TRBJ1-5	TRBV29-1	TRBD1	TGCAGCGTGGGGGGACAGGGCGGTCAGCCCCAGCATTTT	CSVGGQGGQPQHF
15	-	TRBJ1-5	TRBV2	-	TGTGCCAGCAGTGAATTAGGAGTCGGCAATCAGCCCCAGCATTTT	CASSELGVGNQPQHF
13	-	TRBJ1-1	TRBV29-1	-	TGCAGCGCCAGGGGCTGGGAAGGCACTGAAGCTTTCTTT	CSARGWEGTEAFF
15	-	TRBJ2-5	TRBV19	-	TGTGCCAGTAGTCCCCGGGACTCGCGCCGAGAGACCCAGTACTTC	CASSPRDSRRETQYF
15	-	TRBJ1-5	TRBV2	TRBD1	TGTGCCAGCAGTGTTAAGACAGGGAGAAATCAGCCCCAGCATTTT	CASSVKTGRNQPQHF
17	-	TRBJ2-3	TRBV5-4	TRBD2	TGTGCCAGCAGCTTGGTTAGCGGGGGGGCGGGCACAGATACGCAGTATTTT	CASSLVSGGAGTDTQYF
14	-	TRBJ2-1	TRBV27	TRBD2	TGTGCCAGCAGAGGCGGGGGGACCTACAATGAGCAGTTCTTC	CASRGGGTYNEQFF
15	few	TRBJ1-2	TRBV18	TRBD1	TGTGCCAGCTCACCACCGACGCAGGGGGCATATGGCTACACCTTC	CASSPPTQGAYGYTF
14	few	TRBJ2-4	TRBV5-6	TRBD1	TGTGCCAGCAGCCCGGATCTGGGTACAGGGGAACAGTACTTC	CASSPDLGTGEQYF
12	once	TRBJ2-7	TRBV28	-	TGTGCCGCAGGCGGGGATGAAGGCGAGCAGTACTTC	CAAGGDEGEQYF
11	-	TRBJ2-3	TRBV29-1	-	TGCAGCGTTGTAGGGTGGGATACGCAGTATTTT	CSVVGWDTQYF
17	-	TRBJ2-2	TRBV18	-	TGTGCCAGCTCACCCCTCGGAGGGTCTGTGAACACCGGGGAGCTGTTTTTT	CASSPLGGSVNTGELFF
14	-	TRBJ2-3	TRBV2	-	TGTGCCAGCAGGGACTTGGCGAGCACAGATACGCAGTATTTT	CASRDLASTDTQYF
15	-	TRBJ1-2	TRBV5-1	-	TGCGCCAGCCGGCCCCCGGGGCAGTTGAGTGTTGGCTACACCTTC	CASRPPGQLSVGYTF
16	-	TRBJ2-2	TRBV18	-	TGTGCCAGCTCACCCGGACGACCCGGGGGCACCGGGGAGCTGTTTTTT	CASSPGRPGGTGELFF
13	few	TRBJ2-5	TRBV18	-	TGTGCCAGCTCGTCGTTAGGGGGTGAGACCCAGTACTTC	CASSSLGGETQYF
15	once	TRBJ1-4	TRBV6-1	TRBD1	TGTGCCAGCTTCCAGGGGGCAGGGGGGTCTGAAAAACTGTTTTTT	CASFQGAGGSEKLFF